This is a list of T cell receptor beta chains from one sample in a study of patients and donors after allogeneic stem cell transplantation. One entry per CDR3 protein, called by TCRdb with MiXCR from the RT-PCR reads. This sample has about a million distinct CDR3 sequences; roughly 18% occur once, and the top ten carry 6%. Source material: blood, either unsorted or a sorted T cell fraction (not recorded which). Receptors were obtained from a human donor who was either an allogeneic HSCT recipient or a stem cell or donor lymphocyte infusion donor (not recorded which). It is not recorded whose cells these are; they may come from a transplant donor. Each CDR3 is given without its conserved first and last residue. Fields, in order: J gene, V gene, CDR3 protein.

J gene: TRBJ2-5
V gene: TRBV7-8
CDR3 protein: ASSLEALETQY

J gene: TRBJ2-3
V gene: TRBV9
CDR3 protein: ASSGYGLITDTQY

J gene: TRBJ2-1
V gene: TRBV7-9
CDR3 protein: ASSYTGTSGNNEQF

J gene: TRBJ2-1
V gene: TRBV4-2
CDR3 protein: ASSQTHDPRDEQF

J gene: TRBJ2-3
V gene: TRBV24-1
CDR3 protein: ATSDPGLAGVADTQY

J gene: TRBJ2-7
V gene: TRBV20-1
CDR3 protein: SAIRDRAYEQY

J gene: TRBJ2-7
V gene: TRBV20-1
CDR3 protein: SARQQGALPYEQY

J gene: TRBJ2-3
V gene: TRBV18
CDR3 protein: ATRQKNTDTQY

J gene: TRBJ1-5
V gene: TRBV6-8
CDR3 protein: ARRPTGQRRPQH

J gene: TRBJ2-7
V gene: TRBV4-1
CDR3 protein: ASSQSAPYEQY

J gene: TRBJ1-2
V gene: TRBV12-3/TRBV12-4
CDR3 protein: ASSLSPETGLGYT